Listed here are 12 T cell receptor beta chains from one sample, sequenced in a study of T cell responses to AZD1222 COVID-19 vaccine. Some clones are missing from TCRdb's copy, which holds only in-frame ones; the method was immunoSEQ multiplex PCR. The sample holds more than 70,000 clones; approximately 89% are singletons and the top ten take 16%. The sample here was peripheral blood, taken on day 0 of AZD1222 vaccination. The source of these receptors is an adult in good health.

This clone was detected only once. This chain connects TRBV6-5 to TRBJ2-7; 13 bases line up with TRBD2. The J segment lost 3 bases and the V segment lost 6 bases, leaving 5 bases of the junction unmatched. This CDR3 has 15 residues. Per germline, CDR1 MNHEY and CDR2 SVGAGI. Here the CDR3 reads CASRGGLAGSYEQYF. Here the CDR3 DNA reads TGTGCCAGCAGGGGGGGACTAGCGGGGAGCTACGAGCAGTACTTC.

V is TRBV7-2 and J is TRBJ1-5; the D gene is possibly TRBD1 (5 bases). The CDR3 length is 14 residues. Germline values: CDR1 SGHTA, CDR2 FQGNSA. V was clipped by 5 bases and J by 0 bases, with 8 bases between them. The CDR3 loop is CASSPQGSNQPQHF. DNA of the CDR3: TGTGCCAGCAGCCCTCAGGGTAGCAATCAGCCCCAGCATTTT.

The rearrangement uses TRBV7-9 and TRBJ1-1; D is possibly TRBD1 (5 bases). Trimming left V 1 base short and J 4 bases short, with 13 bases between. Germline V CDR1 and CDR2: SEHNR, FQNEAQ (reference sequence). The CDR3 has 15 residues. As DNA, the CDR3 is TGTGCCAGCAGCTTAGGGGGAGGGGTGTCCACTGAAGCTTTCTTT. Its translation: CASSLGGGVSTEAFF.

This clone appeared a single time. The chain is built from TRBV19 and TRBJ1-5; 7 bases agree with TRBD1. The length of the CDR3 is 13 residues. CDR1 is LNHDA and CDR2 is SQIVND in the germline V gene (reference sequence). V lost 6 bases, J lost 11 bases, and 10 bases stayed unmatched. The CDR3 sequence: CASSVTGRESQHF. As DNA, the CDR3 is TGTGCCAGTAGCGTGACAGGGAGGGAGTCCCAGCATTTT.

This chain uses TRBV21-1 with TRBJ1-1; TRBD1, as called in the table, went unchecked against the DNA. TRBV21-1 is labeled a pseudogene. This CDR3 is built from 19 residues. CDR3 in amino acids: CASSKTPRWGRAMNTEAFF. The CDR3 coding sequence is TGTGCCAGCAGCAAAACGCCTAGATGGGGCAGGGCAATGAACACTGAAGCTTTCTTT.

V and J are TRBV2 and TRBJ1-2; 8 bases are a match to TRBD1. Trimming cost V 5 bases and J 0 bases; bases outside gene matches: 5. The CDR3 runs 15 residues. The germline CDR1 and CDR2 sequences are SNHLY and FYNNEI. CDR3 sequence (DNA): TGTGCCAGCAGTTCCCAGGACAGGGCTAACTATGGCTACACCTTC. This sequence encodes CASSSQDRANYGYTF.

The chain links TRBV4-1 to TRBJ2-7; no definite D call. Germline V gives CDR1 MGHRA, CDR2 YSYEKL. Trimming pared 1 base from V and 3 bases from J, leaving 10 bases between. The CDR3 is 14 amino acids. CDR3 residues: CASSQGTNLYEQYF. As DNA, the CDR3 is TGCGCCAGCAGCCAAGGTACTAACCTCTACGAGCAGTACTTC.

V usage is TRBV5-1 and J usage is TRBJ1-2; D is unclear. Germline V gene lookup returns CDR1 SGHRS and CDR2 YFSETQ. The CDR3 spans 12 residues. Trimming stripped 0 bases from V and 6 bases from J, with 6 bases between. The CDR3, as DNA: TGCGCCAGCAGCTTGGCTCGGAATGGCTACACCTTC. Amino acid sequence: CASSLARNGYTF.

This clone was detected only a few times. The rearrangement joins TRBV20-1 to TRBJ1-2, with no clear D. V dropped 3 bases and J dropped 6 bases, with 11 bases sitting between them. This CDR3 spans 12 amino acids. CDR1 DFQATT and CDR2 SNEGSKA come from the germline V gene (reference sequence). The chain's CDR3 is CSASSRGHGYTF. The CDR3 nucleotides are TGCAGTGCTAGTTCCAGAGGGCATGGCTACACCTTC.

This clone was found a few times. The chain joins TRBV5-4 to TRBJ2-5; D ambiguous. The V end was cut by 5 bases, the J end by 1 base, with 12 bases between. The CDR3 has 14 residues. Looked up from germline, CDR1 is SGHNT and CDR2 is YYREEE (reference sequence). CDR3 in amino acids: CASRPSATQETQYF. The CDR3 DNA sequence: TGTGCCAGCAGACCGAGCGCCACCCAAGAGACCCAGTACTTC.

The CDR3 sequence is CASSADRKIQPQHF. The CDR3 nucleotides are TGTGCCAGCAGCGCGGACAGGAAGATTCAGCCCCAGCATTTT. The chain employs TRBV21-1 and TRBJ1-5; the table's TRBD1 call for D was not verified on the DNA. TRBV21-1 is termed a pseudogene. The CDR3 runs 14 residues.

The rearrangement joins TRBV6-6 to TRBJ1-1; tentative D call: TRBD1 (6 bases). Germline CDR1 and CDR2: MNHNY and SVGAGI (reference sequence). The CDR3 has 13 amino acids. V lost 7 bases to trimming and J lost 2 bases, with 11 bases between them. CDR3 protein: CASTKQGNTEAFF. DNA for the CDR3: TGTGCCAGCACCAAACAGGGTAACACTGAAGCTTTCTTT.